Each of the 14 T cell receptor beta chains below was sequenced from the same sample in a study of cytotoxic CD8 clonotypes in ibrutinib-treated CLL. Assay: immunoSEQ multiplex PCR; the TCRdb copy retains only in-frame clones and omits some. The sample shows roughly 150,000 clones, roughly 80% of them seen only once. The input for sequencing was PBMCs, taken after 12 months of ibrutinib treatment. Receptor source: a human donor with chronic lymphocytic leukemia.

V is TRBV28 and J is TRBJ1-1, with 7 bases fitting TRBD1. V shed 5 bases and J 1 base; nucleotides not matched to a gene: 4. The V gene's germline CDR1 is MDHEN and CDR2 SYDVKM. The CDR3 totals 14 residues. CDR3 loop: CASSPGQANTEAFF. The DNA for the CDR3 is TGTGCCAGCAGTCCCGGACAGGCGAACACTGAAGCTTTCTTT.

The DNA of the CDR3 is TGCAGCGTTGGGGAGGCTAACTATGGCTACACCTTC. Translated, it gives CSVGEANYGYTF. The chain links TRBV29-1 to TRBJ1-2, with D unclear. V lost 4 bases to trimming and J lost 0 bases, with 6 bases between them. This CDR3 region has 12 residues. Germline assignment: CDR1 SQVTM and CDR2 ANQGSEA.

This clone was seen more than once but under ten times. The chain uses TRBV7-6 and TRBJ2-7; D may be TRBD1 (5 bases). The CDR3 totals 15 residues. The V gene's germline CDR1 is SGHVS and CDR2 FNYEAQ. The germline V and J ends were trimmed by 0 bases and 1 base, with 10 bases remaining between them. The CDR3 here is CASSLASQGSYEQYF. Here the CDR3 DNA reads TGTGCCAGCAGCTTAGCGAGCCAGGGTTCCTACGAGCAGTACTTC.

This chain links TRBV5-1 with TRBJ2-7; D is tentatively TRBD1 or TRBD2 (5 bases each). The CDR3 totals 13 residues. Germline V CDR1 and CDR2: SGHRS, YFSETQ. V lost 2 bases and J lost 5, with 11 bases in between. The CDR3 DNA sequence: TGCGCCAGCAGCTTTTCGGGGCCCAACGAGCAGTACTTC. Protein product: CASSFSGPNEQYF.

Comments on this clone: The identical CDR3 is also encoded by other nucleotide sequences in the sample. The V and J genes are TRBV12-5 and TRBJ2-3, with 9 nucleotides matching TRBD2. V shed 0 bases and J 1 base; nucleotides not matched to a gene: 2. CDR1 and CDR2 from the germline V gene are LGHNT and FRNRAP. The CDR3 is 16 amino acids. The CDR3 nucleotides are TGTGCTAGTGGTTTGGTAACTAGCGGGCGCACAGATACGCAGTATTTT. This codes for CASGLVTSGRTDTQYF.

The chain uses TRBV7-9 and TRBJ1-1; D is uncertain. The CDR3 has 13 residues. Trimming left V 2 bases short and J 3 bases short, with 7 bases between. The V gene's germline CDR1 is SEHNR and CDR2 FQNEAQ (reference sequence). The CDR3 is CASSLSRDTEAFF. CDR3 in DNA: TGTGCCAGCAGCTTATCCAGAGACACTGAAGCTTTCTTT.

Remarks on this clone: The sample carries other DNA sequences with the same CDR3. The J gene is TRBJ2-5, the V gene TRBV5-1; 13 bases map to TRBD2. The CDR3 consists of 16 residues. The germline V gene encodes CDR1 SGHRS and CDR2 YFSETQ. Unmatched junction bases numbered 4, after V lost 0 bases and J lost 5 bases. The CDR3 DNA follows: TGCGCCAGCAGCTTGGCACTAGCGGGGGGGCAGGAGACCCAGTACTTC. Translated, it gives CASSLALAGGQETQYF.

The chain carries TRBV15 and TRBJ1-2, with TRBD1 as a possible D gene (5 bases). The V gene lost 5 bases and the J gene lost 5 bases, with 24 bases spanning the gap. Per the germline V gene, CDR1 is LNHNV and CDR2 is YYDKDF (reference sequence). CDR3 size: 17 residues. CDR3 DNA: TGTGCCACCAGCTCCGACCGGTGGGGGAATACAAGTTATGGCTACACCTTC. This encodes CATSSDRWGNTSYGYTF.

The J gene is TRBJ2-1, the V gene TRBV28, with TRBD2 as a possible D gene (6 bases). The CDR3 loop spans 17 amino acids. CDR1 MDHEN and CDR2 SYDVKM come from the germline V gene. V was clipped by 2 bases and J by 7 bases, with 21 bases between them. The CDR3 region has the DNA TGTGCCAGCAGTTTAAATAGGTGGAGGGCCACGGAGAATGAGCAGTTCTTC. This codes for CASSLNRWRATENEQFF.

The rearrangement uses TRBV5-1 and TRBJ1-4; the D is unclear. V was trimmed by 6 bases and J by 3 bases, leaving 15 bases between them. CDR1 SGHRS and CDR2 YFSETQ come from the germline V gene. The CDR3 covers 15 residues. For the CDR3, the DNA is TGCGCCAGCACCCGTGATTTGGGTCCTAATGAAAAACTGTTTTTT. It is translated as CASTRDLGPNEKLFF.

This chain joins TRBV6-1 and TRBJ1-4; D not certain. The V end was cut by 8 bases, the J end by 0 bases, with 13 bases between. The V gene's germline CDR1 is MNHNS and CDR2 SASEGT. This CDR3 is 15 amino acids long. As DNA, the CDR3 is TGTGCCAGCCGTAAAGACGTTGCAACTAATGAAAAACTGTTTTTT. Translated: CASRKDVATNEKLFF.

The chain carries TRBV7-2 and TRBJ2-7; a weak D match, TRBD2 (6 bases). This CDR3 contains 14 residues. Germline CDR1 and CDR2: SGHTA and FQGNSA. Trimming removed 3 bases from V and 3 bases from J, with 12 bases in between. CDR3 residues: CASSLATRIYEQYF. The CDR3 nucleotides are TGTGCCAGCAGCTTGGCGACTAGGATCTACGAGCAGTACTTC. The variable domain in full, completed from reference TRBV7-2 and TRBJ2-7, reads GAGVSQSPSNKVTEKGKDVELRCDPISGHTALYWYRQSLGQGLEFLIYFQGNSAPDKSGLPSDRFSAERTGGSVSTLTIQRTQQEDSAVYLCASSLATRIYEQYFGPGTRLTVT.

V gene TRBV5-5 combines with J gene TRBJ1-6, with 7 bases aligning to TRBD1. Trimming removed 2 bases from V and 10 bases from J; junction bases left unmatched: 6. This CDR3 contains 14 residues. Germline-derived CDR1 and CDR2 are SGHKS and YYEKEE (reference sequence). Written as DNA, the CDR3 is TGTGCCAGCAGCTTTGAACAGGGGCTGTCACCCCTCCACTTT. Protein: CASSFEQGLSPLHF.

This rearrangement joins TRBV9 to TRBJ1-3; TRBD1 agrees at 7 bases. CDR1 is SGDLS and CDR2 is YYNGEE in the germline V gene. The ends lost 0 bases at V and 1 base at J; junction bases unmatched: 4. The CDR3 is made up of 16 amino acids. This CDR3 is CASSVGAGGSGNTIYF. The CDR3, as DNA: TGTGCCAGCAGCGTAGGGGCAGGGGGATCTGGAAACACCATATATTTT.